The clone carrying this TCR beta chain has at least ten counts. No antigen is known for it. The CDR3 consists of 12 residues. Trimming took off 6 bases at V and 10 bases at J, with 13 bases between the two ends. CDR1 MNHEY and CDR2 SVGEGT come from the germline V gene. The sample belongs to a study of early T cells in non-severe SARS-CoV-2 infection. Study details: RNA in bulk from unsorted whole blood was sequenced, and chains were unpaired. Points from the study as a whole: Private and CD4 specificities were missed by VDJdb matching, which favored anti-spike CD8 responses.

Individual cDNA molecules were tagged with unique molecular identifiers, the study reported. Each CDR3 protein gets one entry after TCRdb re-called the 5' RACE reads with MiXCR. The sample records tens of thousands of distinct CDR3 sequences, approximately 10% being singletons. V is TRBV6-2 or TRBV6-3 and J is TRBJ2-1; possibly TRBD1 or TRBD2 for D (5 bases each). This receptor was identified in an adult who was a healthcare worker with PCR-confirmed SARS-CoV-2 infection or an uninfected control (not recorded which). The sequenced material came from whole blood. The CDR3 DNA reads TGTGCCAGCAGGGGGGATTGGCGGGAGCAGTTCTTC. Translated, it gives CASRGDWREQFF.